The sequence of this TCR beta chain was determined in a study of blood T cell repertoires in COVID-19. Study-level information: There were acute and convalescent COVID-19 samples, and they came from the United States, Italy and Spain. In each case, the material was cDNA or gDNA derived from T cells, B-cell-depleted T cells, or PBMCs.

Original analysis: Estimation of nucleated cell counts relied on the amplification of reference gene primers. The table came from immunoSEQ multiplex PCR; TCRdb's copy has only in-frame clones and leaves some out. V, J and clone size are those of that table, while D and trimming were read from the DNA. The repertoire includes some 28,000 clones, around 88% of them detected once, and roughly 15% sits in the top ten. Unmatched junction bases numbered 6, after V lost 5 bases and J lost 0 bases. This CDR3 region has 16 residues. Per the germline V gene, CDR1 is SGHVS and CDR2 is FNYEAQ. The sequenced material came from peripheral blood. This TCR derives from a human donor in a cohort sampled during active COVID-19. The genes are TRBV7-6 and TRBJ2-1, with 8 bases matching TRBD2. The CDR3 reads CASSRNSGTSYNEQFF. CDR3 sequence (DNA): TGTGCCAGCAGCAGAAATAGCGGGACCTCCTACAATGAGCAGTTCTTC.